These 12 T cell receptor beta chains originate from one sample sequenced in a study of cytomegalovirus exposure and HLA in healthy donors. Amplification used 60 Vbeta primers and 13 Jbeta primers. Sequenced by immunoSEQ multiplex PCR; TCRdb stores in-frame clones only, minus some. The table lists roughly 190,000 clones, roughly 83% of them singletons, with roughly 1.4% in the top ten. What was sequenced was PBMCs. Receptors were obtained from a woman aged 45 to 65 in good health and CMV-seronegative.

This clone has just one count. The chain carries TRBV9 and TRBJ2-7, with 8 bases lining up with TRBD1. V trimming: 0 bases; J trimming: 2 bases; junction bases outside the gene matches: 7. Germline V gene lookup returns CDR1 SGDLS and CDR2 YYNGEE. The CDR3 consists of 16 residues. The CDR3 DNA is TGTGCCAGCAGCGTAGAGGCAGGGGGCGCCACCTACGAGCAGTACTTC. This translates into CASSVEAGGATYEQYF.

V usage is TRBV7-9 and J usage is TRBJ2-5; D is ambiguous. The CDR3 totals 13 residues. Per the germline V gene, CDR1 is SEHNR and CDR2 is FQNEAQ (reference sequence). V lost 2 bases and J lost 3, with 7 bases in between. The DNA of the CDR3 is TGTGCCAGCAGCTTAAGTAGAGAAGAGACCCAGTACTTC. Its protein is CASSLSREETQYF. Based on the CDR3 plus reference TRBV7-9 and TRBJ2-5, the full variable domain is DTGVSQNPRHKITKRGQNVTFRCDPISEHNRLYWYRQTLGQGPEFLTYFQNEAQLEKSRLLSDRFSAERPKGSFSTLEIQRTEQGDSAMYLCASSLSREETQYFGPGTRLLVL.

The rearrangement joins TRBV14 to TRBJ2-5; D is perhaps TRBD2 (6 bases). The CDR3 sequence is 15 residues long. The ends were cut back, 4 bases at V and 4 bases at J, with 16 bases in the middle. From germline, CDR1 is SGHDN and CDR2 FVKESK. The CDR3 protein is CASSLGTPGGETQYF. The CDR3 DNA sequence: TGTGCCAGCAGCCTCGGGACTCCCGGGGGAGAGACCCAGTACTTC.

The CDR3 bases are TGCGCCAGCAGCATGGCTTCGAACACCGGGGAGCTGTTTTTT. Translation gives CASSMASNTGELFF. V is TRBV5-1 and J is TRBJ2-2; no firm D call. Deletions cut 4 bases from V and 0 bases from J, with 7 bases between. The CDR3 runs 14 residues. CDR1 and CDR2 (germline): SGHRS, YFSETQ.

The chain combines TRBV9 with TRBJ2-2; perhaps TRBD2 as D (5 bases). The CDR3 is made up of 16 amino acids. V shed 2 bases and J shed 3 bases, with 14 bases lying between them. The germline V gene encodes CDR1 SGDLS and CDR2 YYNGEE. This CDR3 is CASSVGPSGYTGELFF. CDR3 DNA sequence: TGTGCCAGCAGCGTTGGACCAAGCGGATACACCGGGGAGCTGTTTTTT.

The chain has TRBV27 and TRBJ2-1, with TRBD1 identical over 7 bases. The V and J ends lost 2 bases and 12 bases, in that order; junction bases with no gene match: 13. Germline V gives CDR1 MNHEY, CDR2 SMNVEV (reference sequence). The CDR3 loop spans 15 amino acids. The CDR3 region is CASSLTSGTVLGQFF. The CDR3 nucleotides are TGTGCCAGCAGTTTAACCTCCGGGACAGTACTCGGGCAGTTCTTC.

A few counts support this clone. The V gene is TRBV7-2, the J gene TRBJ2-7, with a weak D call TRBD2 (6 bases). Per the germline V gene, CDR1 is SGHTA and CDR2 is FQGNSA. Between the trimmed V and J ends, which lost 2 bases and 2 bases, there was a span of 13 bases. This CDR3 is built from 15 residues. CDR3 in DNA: TGTGCCAGCAGCTTAAAGGGTGCGGGGCCCTACGAGCAGTACTTC. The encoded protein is CASSLKGAGPYEQYF.

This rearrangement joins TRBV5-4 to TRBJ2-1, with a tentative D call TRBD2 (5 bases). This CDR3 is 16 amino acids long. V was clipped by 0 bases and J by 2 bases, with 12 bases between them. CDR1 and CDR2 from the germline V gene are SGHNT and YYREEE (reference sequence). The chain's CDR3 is CASSLGTSVTYNEQFF. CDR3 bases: TGTGCCAGCAGCTTGGGTACTAGTGTCACCTACAATGAGCAGTTCTTC. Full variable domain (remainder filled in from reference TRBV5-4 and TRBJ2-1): ETGVTQSPTHLIKTRGQQVTLRCSSQSGHNTVSWYQQALGQGPQFIFQYYREEENGRGNFPPRFSGLQFPNYSSELNVNALELDDSALYLCASSLGTSVTYNEQFFGPGTRLTVL.

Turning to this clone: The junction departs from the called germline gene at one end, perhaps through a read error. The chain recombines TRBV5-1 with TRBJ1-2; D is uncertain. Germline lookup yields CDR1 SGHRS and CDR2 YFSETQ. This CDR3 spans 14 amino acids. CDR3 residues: CASSDGWSNYGYPF. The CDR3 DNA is TGCGCCAGCAGCGACGGGTGGAGCAACTATGGCTACCCCTTC.

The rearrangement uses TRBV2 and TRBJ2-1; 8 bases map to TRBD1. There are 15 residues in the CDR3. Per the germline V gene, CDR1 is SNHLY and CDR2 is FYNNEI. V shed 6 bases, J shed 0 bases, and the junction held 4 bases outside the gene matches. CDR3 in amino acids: CASSLGQASYNEQFF. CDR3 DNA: TGTGCCAGCAGCTTGGGACAGGCCTCCTACAATGAGCAGTTCTTC. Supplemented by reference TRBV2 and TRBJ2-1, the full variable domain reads EPEVTQTPSHQVTQMGQEVILRCVPISNHLYFYWYRQILGQKVEFLVSFYNNEISEKSEIFDDQFSVERPDGSNFTLKIRSTKLEDSAMYFCASSLGQASYNEQFFGPGTRLTVL.

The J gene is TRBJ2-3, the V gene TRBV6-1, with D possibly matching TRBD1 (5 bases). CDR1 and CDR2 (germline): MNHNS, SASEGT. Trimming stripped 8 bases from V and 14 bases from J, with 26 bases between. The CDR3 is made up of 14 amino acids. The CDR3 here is CASLPPQQGGFVYF. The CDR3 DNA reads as TGTGCCAGCCTACCCCCCCAGCAGGGTGGCTTTGTGTATTTT.

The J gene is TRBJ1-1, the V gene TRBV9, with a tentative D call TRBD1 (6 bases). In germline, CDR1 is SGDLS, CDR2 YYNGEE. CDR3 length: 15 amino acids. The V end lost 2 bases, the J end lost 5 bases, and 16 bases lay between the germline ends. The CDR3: CASSVTTGGTTEAFF. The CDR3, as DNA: TGTGCCAGCAGCGTGACGACAGGTGGAACTACTGAAGCTTTCTTT.